This T cell receptor beta chain was identified during a study of cytomegalovirus exposure and HLA in healthy donors. A multiplex PCR was run with 60 Vbeta primers and 13 Jbeta primers. The method was immunoSEQ multiplex PCR; TCRdb's version includes in-frame clones alone and lacks a portion of them. The sample yields approximately 53,000 clones, over 70% seen once. V lost 4 bases to trimming and J lost 6 bases, with 12 bases between them. Looked up from germline, CDR1 is MDHEN and CDR2 is SYDVKM. This CDR3 has 13 residues. This receptor was identified in a man in his thirties or forties in good health and CMV-seropositive. V gene TRBV28 combines with J gene TRBJ1-1, with D perhaps matching TRBD1 (5 bases). The specimen sequenced was PBMCs. CDR3 in DNA: TGTGCCAGCAGTTCTTGGGGGGGGGCTGAAGCTTTCTTT. It yields the protein CASSSWGGAEAFF.